The next 14 T cell receptor beta chains were all read from a single sample in a study of blood T cell repertoires in COVID-19. The table came from immunoSEQ multiplex PCR; TCRdb's copy has only in-frame clones and leaves some out. There are over 400,000 clones in the sample; more than 85% occur only once, and under 9.5% lies in the top ten. Sample: PBMCs or T cells enriched from blood (not recorded which). The source is a woman aged 60-75 years who had recovered from COVID-19.

The rearrangement uses TRBV21-1 and TRBJ2-7; the DNA was not compared with TRBD1, the D call given in the table. TRBV21-1 is a recognized pseudogene. The CDR3 is made up of 14 amino acids. In DNA, the CDR3 is TGTGCCAGCAGGGTGACACCGAGCTCCTACGAGCAGTACGTC. It yields the protein CASRVTPSSYEQYV.

This clone was found once. This sequence joins TRBV18 and TRBJ1-2; 7 nucleotides line up with TRBD1. Germline assignment: CDR1 KGHSH and CDR2 LQKENI. Trimming removed 2 bases from V and 3 bases from J; junction bases left unmatched: 6. This CDR3 is built from 15 residues. This chain's CDR3 is CASSPSAGGDYGYTF. For the CDR3, the DNA is TGTGCCAGCTCACCATCGGCAGGGGGTGACTATGGCTACACCTTC.

The rearrangement links TRBV13 to TRBJ1-4; D possibly corresponds to TRBD1 (5 bases). In germline, CDR1 is PRHDT, CDR2 FYEKMQ (reference sequence). Trimming stripped 5 bases from V and 4 bases from J, with 17 bases between. The CDR3 has 16 residues. CDR3 in DNA: TGTGCCAGCAGCCCCCTTGGGGCGGACTATAATGAAAAACTGTTTTTT. Its protein product is CASSPLGADYNEKLFF.

The V call is TRBV5-1, the J call TRBJ2-3, with a weak D call TRBD2 (7 bases). The CDR3 length is 17 residues. Trimming removed 0 bases at V and 2 bases at J, with 16 bases between. Germline V gene lookup returns CDR1 SGHRS and CDR2 YFSETQ. CDR3 DNA sequence: TGCGCCAGCAGCTTGGTGTCGTCGGGGGGCCCCACAGATACGCAGTATTTT. Its protein product is CASSLVSSGGPTDTQYF. Variable domain in full (rest from reference TRBV5-1 and TRBJ2-3): KAGVTQTPRYLIKTRGQQVTLSCSPISGHRSVSWYQQTPGQGLQFLFEYFSETQRNKGNFPGRFSGRQFSNSRSEMNVSTLELGDSALYLCASSLVSSGGPTDTQYFGPGTRLTVL.

This sequence joins TRBV10-2 and TRBJ2-5; 9 nucleotides line up with TRBD2. Unmatched junction bases numbered 15, after V lost 2 bases and J lost 5 bases. The CDR3 length is 18 residues. The germline CDR1 and CDR2 sequences are WSHSY and SAAADI. For the CDR3, the DNA is TGCGCCAGCAGTGAGCCGGGTTTAGCGGGGGACCCTAGGGAGACCCAGTACTTC. Amino acid sequence: CASSEPGLAGDPRETQYF.

The gene calls are TRBV19 and TRBJ2-1; possibly TRBD2 for D (6 bases). Trimming removed 10 bases from V and 10 bases from J, with 20 bases in between. This CDR3 has 13 residues. CDR1 is LNHDA, CDR2 SQIVND, per germline (reference sequence). In DNA, the CDR3 is TGTGCCACCCAATCCGGGACTGCGCGGGAGCAGTTCTTC. Translated: CATQSGTAREQFF.

The chain joins TRBV12-5 to TRBJ2-1, with 8 nucleotides matching TRBD1. CDR1 and CDR2 from the germline V gene are LGHNT and FRNRAP. The length of the CDR3 is 19 residues. V shed 0 bases and J 0 bases; nucleotides not matched to a gene: 10. The CDR3 nucleotides are TGTGCTAGTGGTTTGGTACTGGGCAGGGGGCATAGCTCCTACAATGAGCAGTTCTTC. It encodes CASGLVLGRGHSSYNEQFF.

The chain carries TRBV19 and TRBJ2-7, with D hard to call. The CDR3 covers 12 residues. Germline V gene lookup returns CDR1 LNHDA and CDR2 SQIVND (reference sequence). V shed 4 bases and J shed 1 base, with 5 bases lying between them. The CDR3 bases are TGTGCCAGTAGTACGGGTTCCTACGAGCAGTACTTC. It encodes CASSTGSYEQYF.

The chain employs TRBV24-1 and TRBJ1-2, with 12 nucleotides matching TRBD1. There are 14 residues in the CDR3. The V gene's germline CDR1 is KGHDR and CDR2 SFDVKD. V lost 5 bases, J lost 8 bases, and 5 bases stayed unmatched. The CDR3, as DNA: TGTGCCACCAGTGGACCGGGACAGGGGGCGGGCTACACCTTC. This codes for CATSGPGQGAGYTF.

Details on this clone: At one boundary the junction diverges from the germline segment, which might be a read error. Other DNA variants within this sample encode the same CDR3. This rearrangement joins TRBV4-1 to TRBJ2-7, with 7 bases that match TRBD1. CDR3 size: 14 residues. Germline loops: CDR1 MGHRA, CDR2 YSYEKL. For the CDR3, the DNA is TGCGCCAGCAGCCAAGCAGGGGGTCCCTACGAGCAATACTTC. Its protein is CASSQAGGPYEQYF.

The chain uses TRBV10-3 and TRBJ1-1; no clear D. V was cut by 7 bases and J by 5 bases, with 14 bases left in between. Germline CDR1 and CDR2: ENHRY and SYGVKD. This CDR3 is built from 13 residues. The CDR3 loop reads CAIKGGSETEAFF. In DNA form, the CDR3 reads TGTGCCATCAAAGGAGGGAGCGAGACTGAAGCTTTCTTT.

The chain carries TRBV28 and TRBJ1-4, with TRBD1 matching over 11 bases. Germline V gene data show CDR1 as MDHEN and CDR2 as SYDVKM. The junction had 7 bases not matched to a gene; V was cut back by 5 bases and J by 8 bases. The CDR3 is 15 amino acids. Here the CDR3 DNA reads TGTGCCAGCAGTGGACAGGGGGCGGGAAAGGAAAAACTGTTTTTT. This codes for CASSGQGAGKEKLFF.

The chain is built from TRBV7-8 and TRBJ1-2; D call uncertain. V lost 1 base, J lost 0 bases, and 12 bases lay in between. The germline gives CDR1 SGHVS, CDR2 FQNEAQ. This CDR3 contains 16 residues. CDR3: CASSLGAGSSNYGYTF. For the CDR3, the DNA is TGTGCCAGCAGCTTAGGCGCGGGCAGTTCTAACTATGGCTACACCTTC.

The chain carries TRBV29-1 and TRBJ1-2, with TRBD1 matching over 9 bases. CDR3 length: 16 residues. Trimming cost V 7 bases and J 7 bases; bases outside gene matches: 19. The V gene's germline CDR1 is SQVTM and CDR2 ANQGSEA. CDR3 bases: TGCAGCGCTACTACCTCCGGAGGGACAGGGAAGGTTGGCTACACCTTC. Translation gives CSATTSGGTGKVGYTF.